This T cell receptor (beta chain) was observed in a study of blood T cell repertoires in COVID-19. Study-level information: The samples span acute and convalescent COVID-19 from the United States, Italy and Spain.

Here immunoSEQ multiplex PCR was the method, and the copy in TCRdb shows in-frame clones only, minus some. The table lists 250,000 to 350,000 clones, roughly 89% of them singletons. V lost 1 base and J lost 5; bases outside the gene matches: 9. This CDR3 is built from 17 residues. CDR1 and CDR2 (germline): MDHEN, SYDVKM. Sequenced sample: peripheral blood. The receptor comes from a man between 25 and 39 years old with acute or convalescent COVID-19. J is TRBJ2-7 and V is TRBV28, with 12 bases fitting TRBD1. This CDR3 reads CASSLLIGTGGPHEQYF. CDR3 nucleotides: TGTGCCAGCAGTTTATTGATCGGGACAGGGGGCCCCCACGAGCAGTACTTC.